This T cell receptor beta chain was identified during a study of blood T cell repertoires in COVID-19. Study context: The cDNA or gDNA used as material had been derived from T cells, B-cell-depleted T cells, or PBMCs.

Profiled with immunoSEQ multiplex PCR; TCRdb holds only in-frame clones, not every one. The repertoire holds around 36,000 clones, with roughly four fifths as singletons. Germline CDR1 SGDLS, CDR2 YYNGEE. Unmatched junction bases numbered 6, after V lost 0 bases and J lost 3 bases. This CDR3 comprises 17 residues. The origin of this receptor is a man older than 75 with active or convalescent COVID-19. Input material: peripheral blood. The rearrangement uses TRBV9 and TRBJ2-1; 10 nucleotides match TRBD2. CDR3 DNA: TGTGCCAGCAGCGTAGGGGCTAGCGGGAGCATCTACAATGAGCAGTTCTTC. It codes for CASSVGASGSIYNEQFF.